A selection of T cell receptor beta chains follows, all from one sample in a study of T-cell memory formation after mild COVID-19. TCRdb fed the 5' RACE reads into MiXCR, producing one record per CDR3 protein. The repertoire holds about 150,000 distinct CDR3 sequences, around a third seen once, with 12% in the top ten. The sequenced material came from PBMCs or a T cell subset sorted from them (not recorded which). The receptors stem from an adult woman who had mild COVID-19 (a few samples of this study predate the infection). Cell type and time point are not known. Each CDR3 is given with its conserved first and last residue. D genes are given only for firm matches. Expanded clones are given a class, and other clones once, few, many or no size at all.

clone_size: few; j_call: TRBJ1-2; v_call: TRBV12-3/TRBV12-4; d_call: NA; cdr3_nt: TGTGCCAGCAGTTCGAGCGGGGGGTCGAACTATGGCTACACCTTC; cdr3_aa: CASSSSGGSNYGYTF
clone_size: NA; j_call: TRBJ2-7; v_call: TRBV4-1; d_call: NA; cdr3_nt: TGCGCCAGCAGCCAAGGGGGGGCTCCCACTTCCTACGAGCAGTACTTC; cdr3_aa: CASSQGGAPTSYEQYF
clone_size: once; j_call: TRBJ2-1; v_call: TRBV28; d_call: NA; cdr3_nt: TGTGCCAGCAGTTTGGCCCGCGGGGACAGTACCTACAATGAGCAGTTCTTC; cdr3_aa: CASSLARGDSTYNEQFF
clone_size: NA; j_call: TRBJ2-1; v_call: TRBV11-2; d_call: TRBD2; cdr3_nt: TGTGCCAGCAGCGCGCGGACTAGCGGGAGGGATTTCCCGACAATTGAGCAGTTCTTC; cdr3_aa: CASSARTSGRDFPTIEQFF
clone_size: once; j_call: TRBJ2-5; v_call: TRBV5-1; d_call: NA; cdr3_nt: TGCGCCAGCAGCTTCACACTGGGGGGAGAGACCCAGTACTTC; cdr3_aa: CASSFTLGGETQYF
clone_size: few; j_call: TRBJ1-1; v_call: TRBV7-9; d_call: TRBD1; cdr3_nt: TGTGCCAGCAGCCCCGGGCCCGACAGGGTAGACACTGAAGCTTTCTTT; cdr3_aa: CASSPGPDRVDTEAFF
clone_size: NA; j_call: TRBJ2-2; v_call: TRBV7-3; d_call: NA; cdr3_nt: TGTGCCAGCAGCTCAGGGGGGAAGAACACCGGGGAGCTGTTTTTT; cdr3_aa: CASSSGGKNTGELFF
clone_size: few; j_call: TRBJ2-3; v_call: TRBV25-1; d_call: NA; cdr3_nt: TGTGCCAGCAGTGAATCGACCCTAGATACGCAGTATTTT; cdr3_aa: CASSESTLDTQYF
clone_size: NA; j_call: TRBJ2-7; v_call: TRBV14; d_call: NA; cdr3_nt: TGTGCCAGCAGCGGAGGGAGAGAATTCTACGAGCAGTACTTC; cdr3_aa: CASSGGREFYEQYF
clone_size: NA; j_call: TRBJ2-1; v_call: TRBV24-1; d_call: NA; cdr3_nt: TGTGCCACCAGTGAGCGTAGCAGACCCTACAATGAGCAGTTCTTC; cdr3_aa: CATSERSRPYNEQFF
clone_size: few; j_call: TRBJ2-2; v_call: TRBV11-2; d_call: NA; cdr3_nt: TGTGCCAGCAGCCGAGGGTTAGCAGGCGCCGGGGAGCTGTTTTTT; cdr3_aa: CASSRGLAGAGELFF
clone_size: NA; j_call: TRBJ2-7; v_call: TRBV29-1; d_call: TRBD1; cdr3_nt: TGCAGCGCTCGTAAGACAGGGCTCTCCTACGAGCAGTACTTC; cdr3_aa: CSARKTGLSYEQYF
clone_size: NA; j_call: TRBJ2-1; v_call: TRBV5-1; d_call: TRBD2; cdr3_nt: TGCGCCAGCAGCTTGGGCGGGGGGACCCCCTCCTACAATGAGCAGTTCTTC; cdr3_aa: CASSLGGGTPSYNEQFF
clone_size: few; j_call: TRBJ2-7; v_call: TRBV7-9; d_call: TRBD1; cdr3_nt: TGTGCCAGCAGCTCCGACAGGGGCGAGCAGTACTTC; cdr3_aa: CASSSDRGEQYF
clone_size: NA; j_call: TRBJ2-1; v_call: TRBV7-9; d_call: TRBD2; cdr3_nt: TGTGCCAGCAGCATTACTAGCGGGGGAGACAATGAGCAGTTATTC; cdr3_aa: CASSITSGGDNEQLF
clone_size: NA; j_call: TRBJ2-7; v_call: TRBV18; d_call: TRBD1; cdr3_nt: TGTGCCAGCTCGCCCGGGACAGGGGGCCAGTACGAGCAGTACTTC; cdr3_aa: CASSPGTGGQYEQYF
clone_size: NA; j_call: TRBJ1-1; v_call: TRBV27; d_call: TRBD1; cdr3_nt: TGTGCCAGCACCGGGACAGGGATCATGAACACTGAAGCTTTCTTT; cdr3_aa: CASTGTGIMNTEAFF
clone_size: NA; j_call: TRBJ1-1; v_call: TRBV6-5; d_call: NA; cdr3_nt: TGTGCCAGCAGTTACGGGAGGTCAAACACTGAAGCTTTCTTT; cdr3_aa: CASSYGRSNTEAFF
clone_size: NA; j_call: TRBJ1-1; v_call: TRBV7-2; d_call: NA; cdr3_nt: TGTGCCAGCAGCTTAAAGGGAGGGGGCACTGAAGCTTTCTTT; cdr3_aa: CASSLKGGGTEAFF
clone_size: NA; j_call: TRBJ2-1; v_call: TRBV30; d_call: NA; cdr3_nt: TGTGCCTGGACCTTCCAACCGGGTCCCGTCAATGAGCAGTTCTTC; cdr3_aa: CAWTFQPGPVNEQFF
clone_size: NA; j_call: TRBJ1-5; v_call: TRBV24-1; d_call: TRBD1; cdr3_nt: TGTGCCACCAGTGAGGCTCAGGGGGCCGGTCAGCCCCAGCATTTT; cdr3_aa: CATSEAQGAGQPQHF